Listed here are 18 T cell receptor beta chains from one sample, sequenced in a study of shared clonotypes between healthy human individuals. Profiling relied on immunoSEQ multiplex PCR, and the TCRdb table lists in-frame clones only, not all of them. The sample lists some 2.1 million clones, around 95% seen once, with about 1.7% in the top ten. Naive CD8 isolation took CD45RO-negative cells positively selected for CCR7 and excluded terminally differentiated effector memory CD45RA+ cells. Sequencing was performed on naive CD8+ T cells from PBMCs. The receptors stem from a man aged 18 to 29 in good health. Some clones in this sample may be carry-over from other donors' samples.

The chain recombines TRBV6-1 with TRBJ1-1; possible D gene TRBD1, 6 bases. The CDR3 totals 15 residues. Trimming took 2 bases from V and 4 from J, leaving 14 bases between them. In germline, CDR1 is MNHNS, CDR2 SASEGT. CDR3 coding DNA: TGTGCCAGCAGTGAATACCGAACAGGGCCCACTGAAGCTTTCTTT. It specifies CASSEYRTGPTEAFF.

CDR3 loop: CASSLARTYYEQYF. The CDR3 coding sequence is TGTGCCAGCAGCTTGGCACGGACCTACTACGAGCAGTACTTC. The chain has TRBV5-6 and TRBJ2-7; D unclear. Trimming pared 0 bases from V and 3 bases from J, leaving 10 bases between. Germline-derived CDR1 and CDR2 are SGHDT and YYEEEE. The CDR3 has 14 amino acids.

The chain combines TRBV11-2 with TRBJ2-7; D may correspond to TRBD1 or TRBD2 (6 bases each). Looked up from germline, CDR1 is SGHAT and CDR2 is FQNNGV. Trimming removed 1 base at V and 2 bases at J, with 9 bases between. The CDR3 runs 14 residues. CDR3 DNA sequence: TGTGCCAGCAGCTTAGGGGGGGCGGCCTACGAGCAGTACTTC. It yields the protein CASSLGGAAYEQYF.

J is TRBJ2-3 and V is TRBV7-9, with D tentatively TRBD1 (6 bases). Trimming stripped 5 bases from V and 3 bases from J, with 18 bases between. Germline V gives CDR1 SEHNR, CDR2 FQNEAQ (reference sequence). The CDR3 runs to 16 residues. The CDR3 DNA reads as TGTGCCAGCAGCCCGAGCAGGGGTGAAGGGACAGATACGCAGTATTTT. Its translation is CASSPSRGEGTDTQYF.

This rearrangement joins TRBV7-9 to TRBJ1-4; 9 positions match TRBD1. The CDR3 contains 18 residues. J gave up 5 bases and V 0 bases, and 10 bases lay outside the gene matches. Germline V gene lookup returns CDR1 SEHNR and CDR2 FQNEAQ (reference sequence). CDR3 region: CASSLAGGQGTLNEKLFF. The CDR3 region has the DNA TGTGCCAGCAGCTTAGCGGGAGGACAGGGGACGTTAAATGAAAAACTGTTTTTT.

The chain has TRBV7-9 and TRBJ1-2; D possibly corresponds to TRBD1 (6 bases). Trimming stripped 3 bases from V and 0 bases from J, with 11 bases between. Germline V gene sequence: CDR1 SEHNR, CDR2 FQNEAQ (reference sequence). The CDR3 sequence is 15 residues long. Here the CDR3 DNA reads TGTGCCAGCAGCTTCGGACAGACTCCTAACTATGGCTACACCTTC. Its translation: CASSFGQTPNYGYTF.

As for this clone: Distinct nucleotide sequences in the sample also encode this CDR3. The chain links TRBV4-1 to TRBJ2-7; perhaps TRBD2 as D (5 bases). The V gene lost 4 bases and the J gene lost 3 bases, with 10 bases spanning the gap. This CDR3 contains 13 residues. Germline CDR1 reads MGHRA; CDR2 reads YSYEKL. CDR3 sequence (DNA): TGCGCCAGCAGCCCCGGACGGGACTACGAGCAGTACTTC. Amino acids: CASSPGRDYEQYF.

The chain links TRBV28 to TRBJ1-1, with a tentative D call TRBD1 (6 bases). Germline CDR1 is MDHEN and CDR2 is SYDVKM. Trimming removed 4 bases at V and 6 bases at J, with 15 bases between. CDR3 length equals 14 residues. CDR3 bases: TGTGCCAGCAGTTCATGGGGGCGCGAGTCTGAAGCTTTCTTT. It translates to CASSSWGRESEAFF.

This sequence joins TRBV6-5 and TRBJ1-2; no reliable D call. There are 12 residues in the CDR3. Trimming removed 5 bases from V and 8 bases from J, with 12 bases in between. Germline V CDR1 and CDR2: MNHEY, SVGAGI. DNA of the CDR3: TGTGCCAGCAGTATGCCGACGGGAGGCTACACCTTC. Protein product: CASSMPTGGYTF.

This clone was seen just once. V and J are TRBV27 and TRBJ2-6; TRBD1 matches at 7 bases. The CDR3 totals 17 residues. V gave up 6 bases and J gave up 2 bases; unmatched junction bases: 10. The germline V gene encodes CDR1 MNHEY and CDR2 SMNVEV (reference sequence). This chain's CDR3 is CASSGITGAPGANVLTF. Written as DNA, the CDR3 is TGTGCCAGCAGCGGGATAACAGGGGCCCCTGGGGCCAACGTCCTGACTTTC.

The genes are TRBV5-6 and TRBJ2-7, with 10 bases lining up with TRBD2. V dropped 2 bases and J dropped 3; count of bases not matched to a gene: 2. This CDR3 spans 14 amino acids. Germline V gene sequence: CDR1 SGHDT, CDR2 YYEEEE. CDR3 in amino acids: CASSLLAGIYEQYF. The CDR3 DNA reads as TGTGCCAGCAGCTTACTAGCGGGGATCTACGAGCAGTACTTC. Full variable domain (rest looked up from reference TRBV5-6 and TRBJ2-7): DAGVTQSPTHLIKTRGQQVTLRCSPKSGHDTVSWYQQALGQGPQFIFQYYEEEERQRGNFPDRFSGHQFPNYSSELNVNALLLGDSALYLCASSLLAGIYEQYFGPGTRLTVT.

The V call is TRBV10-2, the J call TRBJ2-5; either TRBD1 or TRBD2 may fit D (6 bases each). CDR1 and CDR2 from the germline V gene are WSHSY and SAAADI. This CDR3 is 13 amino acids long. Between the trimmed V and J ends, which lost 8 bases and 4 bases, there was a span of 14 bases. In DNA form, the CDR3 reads TGCGCCAGCGGAGGGGGAGTTCCAGAGACCCAGTACTTC. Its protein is CASGGGVPETQYF.

This CDR3 reads CASSELHPAPSNIQYF. The CDR3 DNA follows: TGTGCCAGCAGTGAACTACACCCTGCGCCCTCTAACATTCAGTACTTC. This rearrangement joins TRBV6-1 to TRBJ2-4; D is uncertain. Germline CDR1 reads MNHNS; CDR2 reads SASEGT. This CDR3 has 16 amino acids. Trimming took 2 bases from V and 7 from J, leaving 18 bases between them.

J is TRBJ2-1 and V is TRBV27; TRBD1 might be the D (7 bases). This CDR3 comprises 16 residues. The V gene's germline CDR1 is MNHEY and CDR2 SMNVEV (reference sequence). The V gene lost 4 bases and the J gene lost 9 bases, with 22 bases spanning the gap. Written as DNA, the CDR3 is TGTGCCAGCAGTTCCCCAATCAGGGGGGACTCGGTTGAGCAGTTCTTC. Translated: CASSSPIRGDSVEQFF.

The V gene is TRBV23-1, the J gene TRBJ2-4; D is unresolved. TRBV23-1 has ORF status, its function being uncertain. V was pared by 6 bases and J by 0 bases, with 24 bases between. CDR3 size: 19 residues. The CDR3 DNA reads TGCGCCAGCAGACCGCGACCCATAAACCGAGAACTAGCCAAAAACATTCAGTACTTC. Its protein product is CASRPRPINRELAKNIQYF.

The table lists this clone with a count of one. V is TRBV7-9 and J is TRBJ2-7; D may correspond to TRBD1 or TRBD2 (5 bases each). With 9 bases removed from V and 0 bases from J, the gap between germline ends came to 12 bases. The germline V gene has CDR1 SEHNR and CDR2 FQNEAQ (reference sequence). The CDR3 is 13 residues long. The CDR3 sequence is CASGTRSSYEQYF. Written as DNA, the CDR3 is TGTGCCAGTGGGACCCGATCCTCCTACGAGCAGTACTTC. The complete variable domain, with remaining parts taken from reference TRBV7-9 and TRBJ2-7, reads DTGVSQNPRHKITKRGQNVTFRCDPISEHNRLYWYRQTLGQGPEFLTYFQNEAQLEKSRLLSDRFSAERPKGSFSTLEIQRTEQGDSAMYLCASGTRSSYEQYFGPGTRLTVT.

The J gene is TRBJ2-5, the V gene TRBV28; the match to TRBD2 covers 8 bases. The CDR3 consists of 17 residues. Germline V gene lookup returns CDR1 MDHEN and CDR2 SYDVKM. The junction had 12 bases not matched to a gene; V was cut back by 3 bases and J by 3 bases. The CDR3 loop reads CASSFQRFSGAKETQYF. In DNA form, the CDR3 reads TGTGCCAGCAGTTTTCAAAGGTTTAGCGGGGCCAAAGAGACCCAGTACTTC. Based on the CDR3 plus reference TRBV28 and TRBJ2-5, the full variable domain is DVKVTQSSRYLVKRTGEKVFLECVQDMDHENMFWYRQDPGLGLRLIYFSYDVKMKEKGDIPEGYSVSREKKERFSLILESASTNQTSMYLCASSFQRFSGAKETQYFGPGTRLLVL.

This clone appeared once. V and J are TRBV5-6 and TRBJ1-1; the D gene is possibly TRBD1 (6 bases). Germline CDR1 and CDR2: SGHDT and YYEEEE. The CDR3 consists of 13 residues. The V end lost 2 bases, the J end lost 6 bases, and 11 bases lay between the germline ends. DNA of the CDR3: TGTGCCAGCAGCTTCGGGACATTTTCTGAAGCTTTCTTT. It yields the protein CASSFGTFSEAFF.